Sequencing of this TCR beta chain was carried out in a study of a mutant IDH1 vaccine in newly diagnosed glioma. Study details: Initiation of the vaccine course occurred 4-6 weeks after radiotherapy alone, or alongside temozolomide cycles. Prior therapy was radiotherapy, temozolomide, or both; most received both.

Some clones are missing from TCRdb's copy, which holds only in-frame ones; the method was immunoSEQ multiplex PCR. Among approximately 62,000 clones, about 85% were seen once, and the ten largest hold 3.5% to 4.5%. With respect to this clone: The antigen remains undetermined.

The time point denotes: week 23, last vaccination. Each dose of the vaccine consisted of 300 ug of mutant IDH1 20-mer peptide, with topical imiquimod. Germline CDR1 MNHEY, CDR2 SVGAGI. CDR3 length: 15 residues. Between the trimmed V and J ends, which lost 7 bases and 4 bases, there was a span of 16 bases. J is TRBJ1-4 and V is TRBV6-5, with D maybe TRBD1 (5 bases). The source is a man aged 30-40 years with glioma. Sample: PBMCs, taken from a glioma patient whose treatment included an IDH1 peptide vaccine. CDR3 bases: TGTGCCAGCACCCACAGCGGGGGTCTTAATGAAAAACTGTTTTTT. Protein sequence: CASTHSGGLNEKLFF.